This TCR beta chain was sequenced in a study of blood T cell repertoires in COVID-19. Unmatched junction bases numbered 4, after V lost 6 bases and J lost 2 bases. Germline V gene sequence: CDR1 MNHEY, CDR2 SVGAGI. The CDR3 contains 14 residues. Profiled with immunoSEQ multiplex PCR; TCRdb holds only in-frame clones, not every one. The sample contains 300,000 or so clones, roughly 88% of which appear only once. This clone was seen just once. The clonotype was recovered from a woman aged 25-40 years who had recovered from COVID-19. Sequencing input: peripheral blood. The chain joins TRBV6-5 to TRBJ2-5; the match to TRBD2 covers 9 bases. CDR3: CASRSSGGQETQYF. The CDR3 DNA follows: TGTGCCAGCAGGAGTAGCGGGGGACAAGAGACCCAGTACTTC.